This T cell receptor beta chain is drawn from a study of shared clonotypes between healthy human individuals. Study background: The composition of the donors was two women and a few men aged 18 to 49. A donor's plate count was three for CD4 naive and three for CD4 memory; CD8 naive had two and CD8 memory one.

Clones were read by immunoSEQ multiplex PCR, and TCRdb kept only the in-frame ones, dropping some. This table has 2 million to 3 million clones, 80% to 95% appearing once. Caucasian adults residing in Nashville, Tennessee made up all the donors. The CDR3 has 15 amino acids. CDR1 is MNHEY and CDR2 is SVGAGI in the germline V gene. V gave up 2 bases and J gave up 10 bases, with 20 bases separating them. Findings and limits, study-wide: Sampling used blood alone; tissue repertoires probably differ.

On this clone itself: Its antigen remains unidentified.

The receptor comes from a man between 18 and 29 years old in good health. Some clones in this sample may be carry-over from other donors' samples. V is TRBV6-5 and J is TRBJ1-1, with a possible D match to TRBD1 (6 bases). Sequencing used naive CD4+ T cells from PBMCs. Subset denoted: CD45RA+ positively selected. DNA of the CDR3: TGTGCCAGCAGTTACACCTCGGGACAAAGGATTGGAGCTTTCTTT. Amino acids: CASSYTSGQRIGAFF.